This T cell receptor (beta chain) derives from a study of cytomegalovirus exposure and HLA in healthy donors. The primer mix had 60 Vbeta and 13 Jbeta primers. TCRdb keeps only in-frame clones here, not all; method: immunoSEQ multiplex PCR. Of some 150,000 clones in the sample, approximately 80% were seen once. This CDR3 comprises 11 residues. Deletions cut 6 bases from V and 3 bases from J, with 6 bases between. Germline V gives CDR1 MDHEN, CDR2 SYDVKM. The source of this sequence is a woman in her 50s in good health and CMV-seronegative. The source material was PBMCs. V is TRBV28 and J is TRBJ2-7, with D maybe TRBD1 (5 bases). The CDR3 is CASSRDYEQYF. The CDR3 nucleotides are TGTGCCAGCAGCAGGGACTACGAGCAGTACTTC. Combining the CDR3 with reference TRBV28 and TRBJ2-7 gives the whole variable domain DVKVTQSSRYLVKRTGEKVFLECVQDMDHENMFWYRQDPGLGLRLIYFSYDVKMKEKGDIPEGYSVSREKKERFSLILESASTNQTSMYLCASSRDYEQYFGPGTRLTVT.